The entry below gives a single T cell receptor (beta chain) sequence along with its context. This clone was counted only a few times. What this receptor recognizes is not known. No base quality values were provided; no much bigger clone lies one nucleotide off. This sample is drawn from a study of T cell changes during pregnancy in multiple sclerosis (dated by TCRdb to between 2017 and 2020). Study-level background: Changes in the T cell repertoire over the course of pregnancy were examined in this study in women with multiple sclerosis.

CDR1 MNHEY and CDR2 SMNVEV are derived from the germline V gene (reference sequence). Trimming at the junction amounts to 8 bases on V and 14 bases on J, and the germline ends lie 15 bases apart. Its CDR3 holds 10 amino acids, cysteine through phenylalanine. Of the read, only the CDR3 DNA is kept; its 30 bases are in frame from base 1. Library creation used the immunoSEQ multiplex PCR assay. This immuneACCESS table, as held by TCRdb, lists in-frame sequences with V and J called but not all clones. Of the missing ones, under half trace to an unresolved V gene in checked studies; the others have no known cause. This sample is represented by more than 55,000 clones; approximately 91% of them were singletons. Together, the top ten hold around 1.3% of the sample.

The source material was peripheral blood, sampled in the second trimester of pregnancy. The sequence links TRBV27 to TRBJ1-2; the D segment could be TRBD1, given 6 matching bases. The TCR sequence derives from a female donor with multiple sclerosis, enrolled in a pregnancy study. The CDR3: CASHLLQGTF. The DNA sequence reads TGTGCCAGCCACCTTCTACAGGGAACCTTC.